This T cell receptor beta chain was identified in a study of human T cells and chemical hapten exposure. Study-level information: Cases of alopecia areata, totalis or universalis occurred in a predominantly female patient group.

The V gene lost 5 bases and the J gene lost 4 bases, with 14 bases spanning the gap. The CDR3 runs to 13 residues. Germline lookup yields CDR1 DFQATT and CDR2 SNEGSKA (reference sequence). How the authors handled the data: Per-sample TCR counts ranged from 23,224 to 690,600, median around 100,000. TCRdb fed the RACE reads into MiXCR, producing one record per CDR3 protein. These V and J calls derive from TCRdb rather than the authors' analysis. This table has around 340,000 distinct CDR3 sequences, approximately 6.9% appearing once. This clonotype was observed a few times. As yet, its antigen is unknown. Study-wide results and limits: The presence of alopecia in the donors means their immune response may differ from healthy people's. With regard to DPC sensitization, TCRs above 1 in 1000 frequency did not change.

Time point given: patch test 1, 2 weeks after DPC sensitization. Treatment reported: therapeutic diphenylcyclopropenone sensitization with weekly scalp DPC. The sequences come from whole blood, collected in connection with sensitization to the hapten diphenylcyclopropenone (DPC). The sequence came from a woman aged 18 to 35 with alopecia areata. Some clones in this sample may be carry-over from other donors' samples. The J gene is TRBJ2-5, the V gene TRBV20-1; D is perhaps TRBD2 (6 bases). CDR3 region: CSASQGLGETQYF. The CDR3 DNA sequence: TGCAGTGCTTCCCAGGGACTCGGAGAGACCCAGTACTTC.